Here is one T cell receptor (beta chain) with its context. The clone's antigen remains unknown. No much larger clone exists at a distance of one base, and base qualities are not known. This entry belongs to a study of STAT5B mutations in CD4+ large granular lymphocyte leukemia (dated by TCRdb to between 2021 and 2024). For the study in its entirety: When cryopreserved patient cells were available, CD8+ cells were removed first, and anti-CD4 microbeads were then used for selection. Flow cytometry performed on FACSCanto II or FACSVerse showed that the purified fractions had more than 95% purity among lymphocytes. The study compared the TCRbeta repertoires of patients with CD4+ T-cell large granular lymphocyte leukemia against those of healthy blood donors. Overall study outcomes, separate from this receptor: Each patient's main leukemic clonotypes were private, but approximately 23% of these clonotypes showed up at low frequency in the non-leukemic repertoires of other patients. The data were not HLA-matched, and the higher clonality in CD4+ T-LGLL than in CD8+ T-LGLL could be due to the relatively small sample size. Patient cell sources varied, and just 5 to 7 CD4-sorted patient samples were included in the clonality comparison against healthy controls. Compared with healthy CD4+ repertoires, CD4-sorted patient repertoires appeared more clonal, and this difference remained even after the putative leukemic clones were removed.

Hematology units in Padova (Italy), Helsinki (Finland) and Shinshu (Japan) recruited the CD4+ T-LGLL patients. Depending on what sample material was available, patient samples were either unselected PBMC or bead-purified CD4+, CD4+CD8+, CD57+ or CD56+ fractions. Somatic STAT5B mutation profiles obtained by deep amplicon sequencing of the same DNA used for patient TCRbeta data were integrated with the patient TCRbeta data. All TCR-sequenced material derived from peripheral blood: patient blood samples and healthy donor buffy coats. Peripheral blood mononuclear cells were isolated by Ficoll-Hypaque gradient centrifugation. Genomic DNA was extracted using the Gentra Puregene Cell and Tissue kit, and a Qubit 2.0 fluorometer was used to quantify it. The immunoSEQ assay at survey resolution was used to sequence TCRbeta rearrangements from genomic DNA. The study's own analysis went as follows. Clonotypes making up more than 5% of the repertoire were considered putative leukemic clones, giving about 60 such clones in about 30 patients. In the TCR sequencing data, the lowest productive clonotype frequency that could be detected was 2.59 x 10-5. Only productive TCRbeta rearrangements, defined as complete and in-frame sequences, were included in the analyses. Clonality for each sample was calculated as Simpson clonality in the immunoSEQ Analyzer version 3.0. Clones were binned by frequency as very rare, small, medium, large (1-20%) or hyperexpanded (>20%). Generation probabilities were estimated with OLGA 1.2.3, V-gene circos plots were made with VDJtools, specificities were looked up in VDJdb, and CDR3 motifs were identified with GLIPH. TCRdb obtained this table from immuneACCESS and retained in-frame rearrangements with V and J assigned. These tables miss some clones; where compared with another copy, unresolved V genes account for less than half of the shortfall, and the remainder is unexplained. Clone size and V and J calls were adopted from that table, with D and trimming inferred from the DNA. The sample table records 7,000 to 10,000 clones; about 70% of these occur just once. The ten top clones hold 67% of the sample.

This TCR derives from a woman in her sixties with CD4+ T-cell large granular lymphocyte leukemia. The material sequenced was PBMCs.

In nucleotide form, the sequence is TGTGCCAGCAGCTTACCTCGGACCCTTACCTACGAGCAGTACTTC. Its amino acids are CASSLPRTLTYEQYF. Here the chain combines TRBV7-2 and TRBJ2-7, with the D segment identity uncertain. From a lookup of the germline V gene, CDR1 and CDR2 are SGHTA and FQGNSA. The CDR3, cysteine through phenylalanine, is 15 amino acids long. Solely the CDR3 DNA is kept, with 45 bases framed from the first base. The V end loses 2 bases and the J end loses 2 bases, and a stretch of 13 bases separates them.